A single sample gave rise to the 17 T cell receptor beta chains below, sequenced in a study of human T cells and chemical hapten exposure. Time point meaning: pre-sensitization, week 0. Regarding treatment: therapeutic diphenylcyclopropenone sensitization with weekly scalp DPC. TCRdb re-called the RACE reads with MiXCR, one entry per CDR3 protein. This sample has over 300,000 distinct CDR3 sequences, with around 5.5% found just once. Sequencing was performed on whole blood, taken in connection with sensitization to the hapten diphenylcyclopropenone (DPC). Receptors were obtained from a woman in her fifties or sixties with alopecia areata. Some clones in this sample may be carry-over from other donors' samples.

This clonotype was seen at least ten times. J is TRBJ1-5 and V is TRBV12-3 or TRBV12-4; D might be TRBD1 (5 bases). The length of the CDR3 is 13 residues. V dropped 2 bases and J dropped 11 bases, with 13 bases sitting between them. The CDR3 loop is CASSLSGGVAQHF. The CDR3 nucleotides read TGTGCCAGCAGTTTATCGGGGGGGGTGGCCCAGCATTTT.

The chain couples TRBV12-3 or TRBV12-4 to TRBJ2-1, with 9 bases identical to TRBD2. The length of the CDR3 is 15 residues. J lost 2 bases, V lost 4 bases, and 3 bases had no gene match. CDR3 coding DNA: TGTGCCAGCAGTTCCTCTAGCGGGACCTACAATGAGCAGTTCTTC. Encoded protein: CASSSSSGTYNEQFF.

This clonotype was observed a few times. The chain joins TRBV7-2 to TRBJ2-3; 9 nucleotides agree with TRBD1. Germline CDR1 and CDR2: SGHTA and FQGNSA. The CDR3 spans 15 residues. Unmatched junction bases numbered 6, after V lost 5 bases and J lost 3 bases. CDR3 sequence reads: CASSIQGALTDTQYF. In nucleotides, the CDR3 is TGTGCCAGCAGCATACAGGGGGCGCTTACAGATACGCAGTATTTT. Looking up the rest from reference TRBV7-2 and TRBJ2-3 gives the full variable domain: GAGVSQSPSNKVTEKGKDVELRCDPISGHTALYWYRQSLGQGLEFLIYFQGNSAPDKSGLPSDRFSAERTGGSVSTLTIQRTQQEDSAVYLCASSIQGALTDTQYFGPGTRLTVL.

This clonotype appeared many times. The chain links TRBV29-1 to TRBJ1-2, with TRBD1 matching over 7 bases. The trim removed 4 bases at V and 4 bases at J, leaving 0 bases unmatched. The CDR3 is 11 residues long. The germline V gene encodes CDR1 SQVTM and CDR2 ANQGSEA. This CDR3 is CSVGTGYGYTF. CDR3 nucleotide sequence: TGCAGCGTTGGGACAGGCTATGGCTACACCTTC.

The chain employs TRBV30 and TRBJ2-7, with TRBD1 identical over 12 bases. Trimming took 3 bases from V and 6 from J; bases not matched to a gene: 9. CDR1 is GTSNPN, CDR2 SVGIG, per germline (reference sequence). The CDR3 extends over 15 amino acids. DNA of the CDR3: TGTGCCTGGAGCCTAGGGACAGGGGGCGCACCCGAGCAGTACTTC. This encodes CAWSLGTGGAPEQYF.

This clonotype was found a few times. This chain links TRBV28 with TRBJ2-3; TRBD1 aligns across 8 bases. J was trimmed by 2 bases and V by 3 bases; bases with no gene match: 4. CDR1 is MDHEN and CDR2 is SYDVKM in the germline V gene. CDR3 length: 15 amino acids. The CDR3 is CASSLDRVNTDTQYF. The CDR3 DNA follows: TGTGCCAGCAGTTTGGACAGGGTGAACACAGATACGCAGTATTTT.

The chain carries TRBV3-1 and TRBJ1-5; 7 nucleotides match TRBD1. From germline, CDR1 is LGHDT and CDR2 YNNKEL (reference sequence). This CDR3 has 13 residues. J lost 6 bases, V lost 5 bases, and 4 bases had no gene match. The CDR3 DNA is TGTGCCAGCAGCACAGGGGCGGGTCAGCCCCAGCATTTT. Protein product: CASSTGAGQPQHF.

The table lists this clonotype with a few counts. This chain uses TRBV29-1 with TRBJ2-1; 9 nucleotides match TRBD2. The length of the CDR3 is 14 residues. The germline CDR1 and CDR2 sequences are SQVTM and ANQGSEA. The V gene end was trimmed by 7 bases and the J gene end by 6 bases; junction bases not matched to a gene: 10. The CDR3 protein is CSATLAGSFNEQFF. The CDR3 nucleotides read TGCAGCGCTACCCTAGCGGGAAGTTTCAATGAGCAGTTCTTC.

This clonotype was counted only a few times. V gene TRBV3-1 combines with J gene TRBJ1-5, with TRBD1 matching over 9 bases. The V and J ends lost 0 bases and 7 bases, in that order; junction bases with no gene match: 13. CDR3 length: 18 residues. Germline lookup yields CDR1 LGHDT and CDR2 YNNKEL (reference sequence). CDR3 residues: CASSQDGGTGIRLQPQHF. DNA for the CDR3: TGTGCCAGCAGCCAAGATGGTGGGACAGGGATTCGGCTGCAGCCCCAGCATTTT.

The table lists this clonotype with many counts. The CDR3 region has the DNA TGTGCCAGCAGTTTTCAGAGAAACTATGGCTACACCTTC. Translated, it gives CASSFQRNYGYTF. This chain uses TRBV27 with TRBJ1-2; no reliable D call. V lost 3 bases, J lost 2 bases, and 7 bases lay in between. Germline V gives CDR1 MNHEY, CDR2 SMNVEV (reference sequence). The length of the CDR3 is 13 residues.

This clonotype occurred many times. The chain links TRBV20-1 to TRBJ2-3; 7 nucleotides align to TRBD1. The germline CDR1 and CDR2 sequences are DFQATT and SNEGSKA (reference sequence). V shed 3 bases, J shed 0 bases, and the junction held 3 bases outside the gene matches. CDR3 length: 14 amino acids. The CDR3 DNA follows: TGCAGTGCTAGTAGGGGACAGAGCACAGATACGCAGTATTTT. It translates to CSASRGQSTDTQYF.

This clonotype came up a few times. CDR3 sequence (DNA): TGTGCCAGCAGTCTAGTCGGGACAGTCTCCTACGAGCAGTACTTC. This gives the protein CASSLVGTVSYEQYF. This sequence joins TRBV12-3 or TRBV12-4 and TRBJ2-7; 7 bases agree with TRBD1. Trimming took 5 bases from V and 0 from J; bases not matched to a gene: 7. CDR3 size: 15 residues.

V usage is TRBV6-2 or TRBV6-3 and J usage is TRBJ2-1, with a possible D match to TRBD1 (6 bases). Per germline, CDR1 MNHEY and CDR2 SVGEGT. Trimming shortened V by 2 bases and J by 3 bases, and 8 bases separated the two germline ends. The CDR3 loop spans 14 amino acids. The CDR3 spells CASSYGGNYNEQFF. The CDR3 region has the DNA TGTGCCAGCAGTTACGGGGGCAACTACAATGAGCAGTTCTTC.

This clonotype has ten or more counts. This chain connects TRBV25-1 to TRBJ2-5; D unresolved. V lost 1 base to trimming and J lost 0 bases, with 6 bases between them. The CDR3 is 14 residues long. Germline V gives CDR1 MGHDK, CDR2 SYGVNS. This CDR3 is CASSESVNQETQYF. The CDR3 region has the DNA TGTGCCAGCAGTGAATCTGTTAACCAAGAGACCCAGTACTTC.

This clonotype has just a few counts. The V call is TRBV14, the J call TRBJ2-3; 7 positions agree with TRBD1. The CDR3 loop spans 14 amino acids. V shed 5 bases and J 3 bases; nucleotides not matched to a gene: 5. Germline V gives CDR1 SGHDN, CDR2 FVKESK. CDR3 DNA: TGTGCCAGCAGCGGACGACAGGGTACAGATACGCAGTATTTT. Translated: CASSGRQGTDTQYF. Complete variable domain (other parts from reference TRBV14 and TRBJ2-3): EAGVTQFPSHSVIEKGQTVTLRCDPISGHDNLYWYRRVMGKEIKFLLHFVKESKQDESGMPNNRFLAERTGGTYSTLKVQPAELEDSGVYFCASSGRQGTDTQYFGPGTRLTVL.

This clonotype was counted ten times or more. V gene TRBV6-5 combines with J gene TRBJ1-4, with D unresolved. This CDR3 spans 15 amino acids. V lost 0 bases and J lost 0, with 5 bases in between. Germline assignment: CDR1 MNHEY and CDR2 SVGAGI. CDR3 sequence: CASSYSGPTNEKLFF. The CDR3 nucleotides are TGTGCCAGCAGTTACTCCGGGCCAACTAATGAAAAACTGTTTTTT.

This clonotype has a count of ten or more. The CDR3 spells CASSSEFSTDTQYF. The CDR3 nucleotides read TGCGCCAGCAGTAGCGAGTTTAGCACAGATACGCAGTATTTT. The genes are TRBV10-2 and TRBJ2-3; D gene unclear. CDR3 length equals 14 residues. Germline V gives CDR1 WSHSY, CDR2 SAAADI. V was trimmed by 5 bases and J by 0 bases, leaving 9 bases between them.